This T cell receptor (beta chain) was retrieved from a study of a mutant IDH1 vaccine in newly diagnosed glioma. Across the whole study: Patients were started on vaccination 4-6 weeks after radiotherapy alone, or with temozolomide cycles.

The method was immunoSEQ multiplex PCR; TCRdb's version includes in-frame clones alone and lacks a portion of them. The table has approximately 36,000 clones, about four fifths seen once; the top ten hold approximately 15%. As for this clone: Its antigen is still unknown.

Noted time point: week 11, during vaccination. Each vaccine dose was 300 ug of mutant IDH1 20-mer peptide, with topical imiquimod. The astrocytomas were IDH1-mutant, ATRX-negative, and WHO grade 3 or 4. Study-level results: The occurrence of vaccine-induced immune responses was seen in over 85% of patients.

The V and J ends lost 3 bases and 4 bases respectively, with 13 bases between them. Germline V CDR1 and CDR2: SGDLS, YYNGEE. The length of the CDR3 is 14 residues. The sequence derives from a woman in her 30s with glioma. Some clones in this sample may be carry-over from other donors' samples. The chain uses TRBV9 and TRBJ1-2; no reliable D call. Sequenced here: peripheral blood mononuclear cells (PBMCs), sampled from a glioma patient whose treatment included an IDH1 peptide vaccine. In DNA form, the CDR3 reads TGTGCCAGCAGCGCGAGGGAGGGAATCTATGGCTACACCTTC. It yields the protein CASSAREGIYGYTF.